This passage covers 28 T cell receptor beta chains from one sample sequenced in a study of T cells after yellow fever vaccination. TCRdb ran MiXCR on the 5' RACE reads and lists one entry per CDR3 protein. The sample carries over 250,000 distinct CDR3 sequences, 4.1% recorded once. The input for sequencing was PBMCs, taken 5 days after the yellow fever booster vaccination. The receptors shown here come from a man between 18 and 29 years old who received the YFV17D yellow fever vaccine.

This clonotype was seen more than once but under ten times. The V call is TRBV4-3, the J call TRBJ2-6; D unresolved. The germline V gene encodes CDR1 LGHNA and CDR2 YSLEER. V lost 2 bases and J lost 8, with 10 bases in between. The CDR3 extends over 14 amino acids. The CDR3 nucleotides are TGCGCCAGCAGCCAACTGACGCTGCCCAACGTCCTGACTTTC. It translates to CASSQLTLPNVLTF.

This clonotype was seen at least ten times. This chain connects TRBV9 to TRBJ2-5, with D maybe TRBD2 (6 bases). This CDR3 has 14 residues. CDR1 SGDLS and CDR2 YYNGEE come from the germline V gene. V lost 3 bases and J 1 base, leaving 10 bases between the germline ends. The CDR3: CASSAPGGQETQYF. As DNA, the CDR3 is TGTGCCAGCAGCGCCCCCGGGGGCCAAGAGACCCAGTACTTC.

The gene calls are TRBV29-1 and TRBJ2-7; a weak D match, TRBD1 (5 bases). The length of the CDR3 is 13 residues. The germline CDR1 and CDR2 sequences are SQVTM and ANQGSEA. The germline V and J ends were trimmed by 6 bases and 3 bases, with 15 bases remaining between them. The CDR3 is CSVRIAGYYEQYV. CDR3 nucleotides: TGCAGCGTACGGATTGCAGGGTACTACGAGCAGTACGTC.

The sample holds many counts of this clonotype. The CDR3 DNA is TGTGCCAGCATAGTCACAGGACAAGAGACCCAGTACTTC. Its translation is CASIVTGQETQYF. V is TRBV6-6 and J is TRBJ2-5, with D maybe TRBD1 (5 bases). The length of the CDR3 is 13 residues. V gave up 7 bases and J gave up 2 bases, with 11 bases separating them. Germline-derived CDR1 and CDR2 are MNHNY and SVGAGI (reference sequence).

At least ten counts were recorded for this clonotype. The chain has TRBV12-3 or TRBV12-4 and TRBJ1-1, with D unresolved. This CDR3 region has 16 residues. V was clipped by 2 bases and J by 0 bases, with 13 bases between them. The CDR3 DNA follows: TGTGCCAGCAGTTTAAGGTCGGGGAGCATGAACACTGAAGCTTTCTTT. The encoded protein is CASSLRSGSMNTEAFF.

This clonotype was seen a handful of times. This rearrangement joins TRBV2 to TRBJ1-2, with TRBD1 matching 8 bases. The trim removed 6 bases at V and 12 bases at J, leaving 12 bases unmatched. This CDR3 region has 13 residues. Germline CDR1 reads SNHLY; CDR2 reads FYNNEI. The CDR3: CASRDDRQGRHTF. The CDR3 DNA reads as TGTGCCAGCAGGGACGACAGACAGGGGCGGCACACCTTC.

Only a few counts were recorded for this clonotype. This rearrangement joins TRBV29-1 to TRBJ2-3, with D possibly being TRBD1 (6 bases). Germline lookup yields CDR1 SQVTM and CDR2 ANQGSEA. The ends were cut back, 4 bases at V and 4 bases at J, with 15 bases in the middle. The CDR3 is 14 amino acids. The CDR3 DNA follows: TGCAGCGTTGTAGGCCAGGGGAGCCCAGATACGCAGTATTTT. The encoded protein is CSVVGQGSPDTQYF.

The V and J genes are TRBV18 and TRBJ1-2; 10 bases are shared with TRBD1. Per germline, CDR1 KGHSH and CDR2 LQKENI. J lost 5 bases, V lost 3 bases, and 6 bases had no gene match. The CDR3 has 15 residues. CDR3 in amino acids: CASSPGTGEGYGYTF. The DNA of the CDR3 is TGTGCCAGCTCACCTGGGACAGGGGAAGGGTATGGCTACACCTTC.

The rearrangement uses TRBV7-6 and TRBJ2-7, with 8 bases lining up with TRBD2. The CDR3 is made up of 15 amino acids. The trim removed 2 bases at V and 7 bases at J, leaving 10 bases unmatched. The germline V gene has CDR1 SGHVS and CDR2 FNYEAQ. DNA of the CDR3: TGTGCCAGCAGCTTACTTAGCGGGGTAGTGAGTGAGCAGTACTTC. Encoded protein: CASSLLSGVVSEQYF.

Many counts were recorded for this clonotype. This chain links TRBV28 with TRBJ1-3, with D hard to call. Trimming removed 10 bases at V and 1 base at J, with 14 bases between. This CDR3 is 14 amino acids long. CDR1 MDHEN and CDR2 SYDVKM come from the germline V gene. CDR3 sequence: CATRHRGSGNTIYF. CDR3 DNA sequence: TGTGCCACCCGACACCGGGGATCTGGAAACACCATATATTTT.

The genes are TRBV7-9 and TRBJ1-4; 9 bases are a match to TRBD1. V gave up 1 base and J gave up 8 bases; unmatched junction bases: 17. Germline CDR1 and CDR2: SEHNR and FQNEAQ (reference sequence). The CDR3 runs to 19 residues. CDR3 sequence (DNA): TGTGCCAGCAGCTTAGGACGAACCGGGACAGGGCGGGGAGAGGAAAAACTGTTTTTT. Translating gives CASSLGRTGTGRGEEKLFF.

This chain uses TRBV14 with TRBJ2-1; 10 bases agree with TRBD2. The length of the CDR3 is 14 residues. Germline V gene sequence: CDR1 SGHDN, CDR2 FVKESK. J gave up 8 bases and V 6 bases, and 7 bases lay outside the gene matches. The CDR3 DNA reads TGTGCCAGCAGTGAACTAGCGGGGTTGGATGAGCAGTTCTTC. Its protein product is CASSELAGLDEQFF.

The V and J genes are TRBV10-3 and TRBJ2-1; 11 positions match TRBD2. Germline trimming cut 5 bases from V and 9 bases from J; bases unmatched to any gene: 15. Germline assignment: CDR1 ENHRY and CDR2 SYGVKD. CDR3 length: 17 amino acids. CDR3 nucleotides: TGTGCCATCAGTTTTGCCTTTAGCGGGGGGGGCTTTGGTGAGCAGTTCTTC. It encodes CAISFAFSGGGFGEQFF.

In this sample, this clonotype turned up many times. The chain employs TRBV28 and TRBJ2-1; 9 positions agree with TRBD2. Trimming cost V 6 bases and J 0 bases; bases outside gene matches: 9. The CDR3 spans 17 residues. Germline CDR1 MDHEN, CDR2 SYDVKM. The CDR3 protein is CASRRMSGGRSYNEQFF. The DNA of the CDR3 is TGTGCCAGCAGGCGGATGAGCGGGGGGCGCTCCTACAATGAGCAGTTCTTC. The whole variable domain, filled in from reference TRBV28 and TRBJ2-1, reads DVKVTQSSRYLVKRTGEKVFLECVQDMDHENMFWYRQDPGLGLRLIYFSYDVKMKEKGDIPEGYSVSREKKERFSLILESASTNQTSMYLCASRRMSGGRSYNEQFFGPGTRLTVL.

The sample holds many counts of this clonotype. The chain couples TRBV11-2 to TRBJ1-1; no firm D call. CDR1 is SGHAT and CDR2 is FQNNGV in the germline V gene. The CDR3 consists of 14 residues. V was pared by 5 bases and J by 2 bases, with 12 bases between. The CDR3 DNA is TGTGCCAGCAGCCTGTTAAGAATAAACACTGAAGCTTTCTTT. Amino acids: CASSLLRINTEAFF.

The chain couples TRBV5-1 to TRBJ2-5; either TRBD1 or TRBD2 may supply D (5 bases each). Germline CDR1 reads SGHRS; CDR2 reads YFSETQ. V was shortened by 3 bases and J by 2 bases, with 17 bases between the two germline ends. This CDR3 has 16 amino acids. CDR3 nucleotides: TGCGCCAGCAGCTCGCCGACAGTGAGGGGACAAGAGACCCAGTACTTC. As protein: CASSSPTVRGQETQYF.

This chain connects TRBV28 to TRBJ2-1, with unresolved D. Trimming cost V 7 bases and J 5 bases, with 9 bases left between them. Germline CDR1 is MDHEN and CDR2 is SYDVKM. This CDR3 is built from 12 residues. The CDR3 loop reads CASTRHDNEQFF. The CDR3 region has the DNA TGTGCCAGCACGCGCCATGACAATGAGCAGTTCTTC.

In this sample, this clonotype turned up many times. The chain uses TRBV10-3 and TRBJ2-1; 9 nucleotides agree with TRBD1. Germline V lookup: CDR1 ENHRY, CDR2 SYGVKD. V lost 0 bases and J lost 6; bases outside the gene matches: 9. This CDR3 contains 17 residues. CDR3 nucleotides: TGTGCCATCAGTGAGTCGATACGGACAGGGGTGGGCAATGAGCAGTTCTTC. It yields the protein CAISESIRTGVGNEQFF.

The CDR3 loop reads CASSQDQNRGRGQPQHF. The DNA of the CDR3 is TGCGCCAGCAGCCAAGATCAAAACAGGGGCAGAGGTCAGCCCCAGCATTTT. This chain links TRBV4-1 with TRBJ1-5; 7 bases agree with TRBD1. The germline V gene encodes CDR1 MGHRA and CDR2 YSYEKL. The CDR3 runs to 17 residues. After removal of 0 bases from V and 6 bases from J, the junction contained 11 bases not matched to a gene.

This rearrangement joins TRBV6-5 to TRBJ1-2, with 12 bases fitting TRBD1. The CDR3 has 15 residues. J gave up 8 bases and V 6 bases, and 10 bases lay outside the gene matches. The germline CDR1 and CDR2 sequences are MNHEY and SVGAGI. DNA of the CDR3: TGTGCCAGCAGGACCCCGGGACAGGGGGCGAACGGCTACACCTTC. Translation: CASRTPGQGANGYTF.

This clonotype was seen a few times. This chain joins TRBV5-5 and TRBJ2-7; 9 nucleotides agree with TRBD1. V lost 5 bases and J lost 4; bases outside the gene matches: 4. Per the germline V gene, CDR1 is SGHKS and CDR2 is YYEKEE (reference sequence). This CDR3 region has 13 residues. CDR3 coding DNA: TGTGCCAGCAGGGGACAGGGCGATTACGAGCAGTACGTC. It yields the protein CASRGQGDYEQYV.

The rearrangement joins TRBV20-1 to TRBJ2-2; no clear D gene. CDR1 is DFQATT and CDR2 is SNEGSKA in the germline V gene (reference sequence). CDR3 length: 14 residues. V shed 5 bases and J shed 4 bases, with 14 bases lying between them. The CDR3 spells CSAPKGAATGELFF. The DNA for the CDR3 is TGCAGTGCTCCTAAGGGCGCAGCCACCGGGGAGCTGTTTTTT.

In its sample, this clonotype was seen a few times. The chain carries TRBV12-3 or TRBV12-4 and TRBJ2-1; D possibly corresponds to TRBD2 (5 bases). This CDR3 comprises 14 residues. The ends were cut back, 7 bases at V and 5 bases at J, with 15 bases in the middle. The CDR3 sequence: CASNPNRENNEQFF. The CDR3 nucleotides are TGTGCCAGCAACCCAAACCGGGAAAACAATGAGCAGTTCTTC.

This clonotype was seen more than once but under ten times. This chain connects TRBV7-2 to TRBJ2-7, with 10 nucleotides matching TRBD1. There are 21 residues in the CDR3. Germline V gives CDR1 SGHTA, CDR2 FQGNSA. The ends lost 1 base at V and 1 base at J; junction bases unmatched: 19. The CDR3 is CASSLGISPRDRGPLSYEQYF. The CDR3 DNA is TGTGCCAGCAGCTTAGGGATTTCGCCGAGGGACAGGGGACCTCTATCCTACGAGCAGTACTTC. Using reference TRBV7-2 and TRBJ2-7 for the parts outside the CDR3, the full variable domain is GAGVSQSPSNKVTEKGKDVELRCDPISGHTALYWYRQSLGQGLEFLIYFQGNSAPDKSGLPSDRFSAERTGGSVSTLTIQRTQQEDSAVYLCASSLGISPRDRGPLSYEQYFGPGTRLTVT.

This clonotype has more than one count but fewer than ten. V is TRBV5-1 and J is TRBJ2-2; 7 bases map to TRBD1. The CDR3 spans 14 residues. CDR1 and CDR2 from the germline V gene are SGHRS and YFSETQ. V lost 5 bases to trimming and J lost 8 bases; unmatched junction nucleotides: 9. The CDR3 here is CASRTAGGMGELFF. As DNA, the CDR3 is TGCGCCAGCAGAACGGCAGGGGGTATGGGGGAGCTGTTTTTT. Looking up the rest from reference TRBV5-1 and TRBJ2-2 gives the full variable domain: KAGVTQTPRYLIKTRGQQVTLSCSPISGHRSVSWYQQTPGQGLQFLFEYFSETQRNKGNFPGRFSGRQFSNSRSEMNVSTLELGDSALYLCASRTAGGMGELFFGEGSRLTVL.

This clonotype was observed at least ten times. The rearrangement uses TRBV4-2 and TRBJ2-5; D uncertain. The CDR3 is 14 amino acids. Trimming took 1 base from V and 5 from J, leaving 11 bases between them. Germline-derived CDR1 and CDR2 are LGHNA and YNFKEQ. The CDR3 reads CASSQGQQEETQYF. The CDR3 region has the DNA TGTGCCAGCAGCCAAGGGCAGCAGGAGGAGACCCAGTACTTC.

There are a few counts of this clonotype. The chain couples TRBV4-3 to TRBJ2-1; 10 bases align to TRBD2. Germline V CDR1 and CDR2: LGHNA, YSLEER. The CDR3 sequence is 16 residues long. J gave up 10 bases and V 2 bases, and 11 bases lay outside the gene matches. The CDR3 region has the DNA TGCGCCAGCAGCCAACCCAGCGGGGGGGGGGCGAGGGAGCAGTTCTTC. The encoded protein is CASSQPSGGGAREQFF.

This clonotype showed up many times. The chain couples TRBV5-5 to TRBJ1-1; D ambiguous. Per germline, CDR1 SGHKS and CDR2 YYEKEE (reference sequence). The CDR3 has 15 residues. V lost 0 bases to trimming and J lost 5 bases, with 14 bases between them. CDR3 residues: CASSLGAPGGTEAFF. The CDR3 nucleotides read TGTGCCAGCAGCTTGGGGGCGCCCGGTGGTACTGAAGCTTTCTTT.